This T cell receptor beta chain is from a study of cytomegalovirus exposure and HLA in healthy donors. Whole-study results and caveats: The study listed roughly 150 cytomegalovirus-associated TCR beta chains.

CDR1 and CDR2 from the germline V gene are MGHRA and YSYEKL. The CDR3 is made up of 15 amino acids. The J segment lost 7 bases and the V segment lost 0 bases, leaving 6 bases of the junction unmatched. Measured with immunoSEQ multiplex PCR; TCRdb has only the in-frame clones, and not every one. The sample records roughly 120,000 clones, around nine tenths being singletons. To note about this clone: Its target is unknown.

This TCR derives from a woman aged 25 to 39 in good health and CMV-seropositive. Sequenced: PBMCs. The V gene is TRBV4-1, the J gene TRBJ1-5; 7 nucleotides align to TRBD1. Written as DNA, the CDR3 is TGCGCCAGCAGCCAAGATGTGGACAGGATACAGCCCCAGCATTTT. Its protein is CASSQDVDRIQPQHF.